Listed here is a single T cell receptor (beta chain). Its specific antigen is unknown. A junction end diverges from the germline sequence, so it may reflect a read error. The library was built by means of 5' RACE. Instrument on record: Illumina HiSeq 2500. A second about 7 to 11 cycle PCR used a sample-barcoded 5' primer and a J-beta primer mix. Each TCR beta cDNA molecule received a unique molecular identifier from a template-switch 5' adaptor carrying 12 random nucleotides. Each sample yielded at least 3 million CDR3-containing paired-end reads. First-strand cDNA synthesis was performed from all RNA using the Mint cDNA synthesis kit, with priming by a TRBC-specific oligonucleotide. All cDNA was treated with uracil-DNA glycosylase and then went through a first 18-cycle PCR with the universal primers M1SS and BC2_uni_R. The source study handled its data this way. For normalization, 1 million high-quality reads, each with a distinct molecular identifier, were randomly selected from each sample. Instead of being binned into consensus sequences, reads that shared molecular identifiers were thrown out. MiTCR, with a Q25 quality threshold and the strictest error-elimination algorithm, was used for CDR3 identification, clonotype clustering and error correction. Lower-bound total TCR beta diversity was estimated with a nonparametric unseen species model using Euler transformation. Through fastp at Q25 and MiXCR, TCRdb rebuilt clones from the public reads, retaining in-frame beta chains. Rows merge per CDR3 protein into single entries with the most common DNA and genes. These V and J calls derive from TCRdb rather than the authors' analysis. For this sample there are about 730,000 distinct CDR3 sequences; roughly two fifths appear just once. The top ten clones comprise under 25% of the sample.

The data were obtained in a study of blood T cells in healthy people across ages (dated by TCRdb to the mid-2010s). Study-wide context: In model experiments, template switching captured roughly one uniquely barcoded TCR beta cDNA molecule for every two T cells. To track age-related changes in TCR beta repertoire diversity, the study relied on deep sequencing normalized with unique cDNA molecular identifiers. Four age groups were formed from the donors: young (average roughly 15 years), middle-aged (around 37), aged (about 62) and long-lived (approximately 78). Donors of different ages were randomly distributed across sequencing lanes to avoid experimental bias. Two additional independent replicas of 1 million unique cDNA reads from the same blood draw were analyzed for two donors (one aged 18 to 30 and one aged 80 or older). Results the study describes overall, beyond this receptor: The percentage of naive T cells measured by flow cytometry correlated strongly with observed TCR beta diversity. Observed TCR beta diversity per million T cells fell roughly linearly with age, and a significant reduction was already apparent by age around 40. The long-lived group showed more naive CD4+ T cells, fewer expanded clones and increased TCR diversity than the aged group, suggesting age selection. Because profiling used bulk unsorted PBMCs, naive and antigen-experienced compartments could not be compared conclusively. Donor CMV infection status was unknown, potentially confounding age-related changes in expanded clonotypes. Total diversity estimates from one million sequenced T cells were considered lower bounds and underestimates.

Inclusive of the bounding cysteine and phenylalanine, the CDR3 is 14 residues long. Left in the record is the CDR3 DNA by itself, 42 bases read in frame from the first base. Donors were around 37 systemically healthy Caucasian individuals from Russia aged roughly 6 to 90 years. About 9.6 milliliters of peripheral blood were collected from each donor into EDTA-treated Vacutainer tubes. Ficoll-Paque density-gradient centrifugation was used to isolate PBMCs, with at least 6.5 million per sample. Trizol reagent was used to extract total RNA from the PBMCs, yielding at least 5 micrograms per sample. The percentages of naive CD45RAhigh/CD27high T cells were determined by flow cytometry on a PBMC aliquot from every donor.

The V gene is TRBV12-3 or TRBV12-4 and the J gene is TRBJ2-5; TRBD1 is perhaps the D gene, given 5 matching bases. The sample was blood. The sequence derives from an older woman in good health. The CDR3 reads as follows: CAGSLRRGKETQYF. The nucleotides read TGTGCCGGCAGTTTAAGAAGGGGAAAAGAGACCCAGTACTTC.